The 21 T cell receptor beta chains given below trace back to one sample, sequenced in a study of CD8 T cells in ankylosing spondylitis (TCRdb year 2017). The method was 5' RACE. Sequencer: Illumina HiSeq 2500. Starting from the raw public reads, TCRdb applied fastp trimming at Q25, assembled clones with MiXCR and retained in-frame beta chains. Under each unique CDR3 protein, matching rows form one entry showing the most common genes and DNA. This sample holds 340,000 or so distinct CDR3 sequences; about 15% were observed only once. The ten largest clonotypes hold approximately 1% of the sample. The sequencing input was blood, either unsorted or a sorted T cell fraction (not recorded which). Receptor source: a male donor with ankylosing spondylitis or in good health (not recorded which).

CDR3 coding DNA: TGTGCCAGCAGCCGGGACGTCTACGGGAGCTACAATGAGCAGTTCTTC. Amino acids: CASSRDVYGSYNEQFF. The V gene is TRBV5-4, the J gene TRBJ2-1; D perhaps matches TRBD2 (6 bases). The V end was cut by 4 bases, the J end by 3 bases, with 17 bases between. CDR3 length: 16 residues. The germline gives CDR1 SGHNT, CDR2 YYREEE (reference sequence).

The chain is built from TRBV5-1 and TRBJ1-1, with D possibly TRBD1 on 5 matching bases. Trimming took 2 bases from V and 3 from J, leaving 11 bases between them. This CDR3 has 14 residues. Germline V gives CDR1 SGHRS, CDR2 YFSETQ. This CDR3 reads CASSFDSRDTEAFF. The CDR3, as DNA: TGCGCCAGCAGCTTTGACAGTAGAGACACTGAAGCTTTCTTT.

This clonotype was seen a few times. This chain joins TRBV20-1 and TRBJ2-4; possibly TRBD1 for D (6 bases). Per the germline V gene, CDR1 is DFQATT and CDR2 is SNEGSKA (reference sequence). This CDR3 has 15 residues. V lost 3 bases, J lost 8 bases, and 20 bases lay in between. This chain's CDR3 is CSARAQGRPGDIQYF. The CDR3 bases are TGCAGTGCTAGGGCCCAGGGCCGTCCAGGGGACATTCAGTACTTC.

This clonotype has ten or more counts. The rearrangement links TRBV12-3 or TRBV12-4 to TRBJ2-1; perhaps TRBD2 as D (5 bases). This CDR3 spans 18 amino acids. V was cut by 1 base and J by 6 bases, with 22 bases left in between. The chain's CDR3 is CASSLEAGLGSTGNEQFF. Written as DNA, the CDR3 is TGTGCCAGCAGTTTAGAGGCGGGTTTGGGGAGCACGGGCAATGAGCAGTTCTTC.

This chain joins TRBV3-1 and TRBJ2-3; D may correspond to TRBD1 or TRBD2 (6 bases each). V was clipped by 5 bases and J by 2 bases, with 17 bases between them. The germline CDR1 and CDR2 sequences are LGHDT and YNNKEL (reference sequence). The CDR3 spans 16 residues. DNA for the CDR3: TGTGCCAGCAGCTCCCGGGGGCAGGGGTACACAGATACGCAGTATTTT. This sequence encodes CASSSRGQGYTDTQYF.

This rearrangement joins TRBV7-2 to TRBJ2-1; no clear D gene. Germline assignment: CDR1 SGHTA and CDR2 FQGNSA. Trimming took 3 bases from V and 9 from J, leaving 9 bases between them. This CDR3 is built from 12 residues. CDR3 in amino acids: CASSFFGLEQFF. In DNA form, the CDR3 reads TGTGCCAGCAGCTTCTTCGGTCTTGAGCAGTTCTTC.

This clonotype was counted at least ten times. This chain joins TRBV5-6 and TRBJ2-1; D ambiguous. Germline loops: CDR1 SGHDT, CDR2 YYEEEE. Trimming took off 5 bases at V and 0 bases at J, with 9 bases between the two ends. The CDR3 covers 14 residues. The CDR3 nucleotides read TGTGCCAGCAGGTCCACGGGCTCCTACAATGAGCAGTTCTTC. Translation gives CASRSTGSYNEQFF.

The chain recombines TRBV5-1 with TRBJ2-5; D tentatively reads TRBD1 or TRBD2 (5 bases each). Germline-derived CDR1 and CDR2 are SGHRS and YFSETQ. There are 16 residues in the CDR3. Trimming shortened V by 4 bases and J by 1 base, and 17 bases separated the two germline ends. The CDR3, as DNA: TGCGCCAGCAGCCGATCGTCCGGGACGCGCCAAGAGACCCAGTACTTC. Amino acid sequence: CASSRSSGTRQETQYF.

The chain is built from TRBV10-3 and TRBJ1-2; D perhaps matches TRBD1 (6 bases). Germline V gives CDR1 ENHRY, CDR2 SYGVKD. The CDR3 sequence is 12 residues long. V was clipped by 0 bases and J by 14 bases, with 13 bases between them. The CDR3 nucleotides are TGTGCCATCAGTGAGTCGGACAGAAGTCAGACCTTC. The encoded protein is CAISESDRSQTF.

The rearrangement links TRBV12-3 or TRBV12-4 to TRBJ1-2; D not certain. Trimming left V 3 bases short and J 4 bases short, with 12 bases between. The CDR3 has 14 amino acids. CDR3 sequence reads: CASSLGNGGYGYTF. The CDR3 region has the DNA TGTGCCAGCAGTTTGGGGAATGGAGGCTATGGCTACACCTTC.

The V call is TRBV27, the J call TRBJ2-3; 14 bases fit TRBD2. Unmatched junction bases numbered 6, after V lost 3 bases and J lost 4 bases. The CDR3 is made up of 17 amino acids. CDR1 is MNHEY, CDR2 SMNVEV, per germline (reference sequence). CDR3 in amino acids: CASSLGLAGAPPDTQYF. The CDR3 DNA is TGTGCCAGCAGTTTGGGACTAGCGGGGGCGCCCCCAGATACGCAGTATTTT.

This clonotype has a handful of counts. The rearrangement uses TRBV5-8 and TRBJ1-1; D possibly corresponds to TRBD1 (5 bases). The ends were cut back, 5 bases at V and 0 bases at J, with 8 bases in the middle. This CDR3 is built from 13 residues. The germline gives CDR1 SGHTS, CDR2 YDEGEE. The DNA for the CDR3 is TGTGCCAGCAGGTTGACAGTGAACACTGAAGCTTTCTTT. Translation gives CASRLTVNTEAFF.

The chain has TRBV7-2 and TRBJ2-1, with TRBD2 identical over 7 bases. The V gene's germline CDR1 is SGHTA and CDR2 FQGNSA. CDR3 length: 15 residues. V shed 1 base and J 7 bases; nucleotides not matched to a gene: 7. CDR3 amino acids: CASSLDGRINNEQFF. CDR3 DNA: TGTGCCAGCAGCTTAGACGGGAGGATAAATAATGAGCAGTTCTTC.

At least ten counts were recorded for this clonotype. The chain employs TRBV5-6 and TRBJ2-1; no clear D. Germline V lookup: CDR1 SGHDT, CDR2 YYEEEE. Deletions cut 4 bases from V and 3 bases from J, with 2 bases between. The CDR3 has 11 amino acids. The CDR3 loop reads CASSNYNEQFF. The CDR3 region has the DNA TGTGCCAGCAGCAACTACAATGAGCAGTTCTTC.

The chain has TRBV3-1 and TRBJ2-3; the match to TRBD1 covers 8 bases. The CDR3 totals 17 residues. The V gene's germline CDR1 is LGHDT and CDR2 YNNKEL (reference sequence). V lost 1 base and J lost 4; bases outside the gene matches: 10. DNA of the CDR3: TGTGCCAGCAGCCAAGGCCGCGCACAGGGGGTGGCAGATACGCAGTATTTT. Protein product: CASSQGRAQGVADTQYF.

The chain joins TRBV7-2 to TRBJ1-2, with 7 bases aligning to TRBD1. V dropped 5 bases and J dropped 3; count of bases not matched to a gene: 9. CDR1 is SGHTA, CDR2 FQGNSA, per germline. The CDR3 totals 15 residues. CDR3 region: CASSQRDSRYYGYTF. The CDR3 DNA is TGTGCCAGCAGCCAACGGGACAGTAGATACTATGGCTACACCTTC.

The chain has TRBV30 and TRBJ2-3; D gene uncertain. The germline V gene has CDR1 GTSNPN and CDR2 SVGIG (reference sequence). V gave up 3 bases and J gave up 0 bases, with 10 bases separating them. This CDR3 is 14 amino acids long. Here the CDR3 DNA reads TGTGCCTGGAGCGAAATCGTTAGCACAGATACGCAGTATTTT. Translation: CAWSEIVSTDTQYF.

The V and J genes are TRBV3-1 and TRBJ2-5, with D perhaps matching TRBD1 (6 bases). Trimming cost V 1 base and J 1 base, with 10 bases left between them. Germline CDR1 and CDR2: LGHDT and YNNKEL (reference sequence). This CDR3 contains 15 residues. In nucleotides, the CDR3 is TGTGCCAGCAGCCAAGGCAGGGGTGCCCAAGAGACCCAGTACTTC. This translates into CASSQGRGAQETQYF.

The CDR3 loop is CASSSLGVNEKLFF. The CDR3 DNA follows: TGCGCCAGCAGCTCCTTGGGGGTTAATGAAAAACTGTTTTTT. V usage is TRBV5-1 and J usage is TRBJ1-4; TRBD1 is a possible D gene (5 bases). The CDR3 length is 14 residues. The germline V gene encodes CDR1 SGHRS and CDR2 YFSETQ. The V end lost 3 bases, the J end lost 4 bases, and 10 bases lay between the germline ends. The variable domain in full, with the rest retrieved from reference TRBV5-1 and TRBJ1-4, is KAGVTQTPRYLIKTRGQQVTLSCSPISGHRSVSWYQQTPGQGLQFLFEYFSETQRNKGNFPGRFSGRQFSNSRSEMNVSTLELGDSALYLCASSSLGVNEKLFFGSGTQLSVL.

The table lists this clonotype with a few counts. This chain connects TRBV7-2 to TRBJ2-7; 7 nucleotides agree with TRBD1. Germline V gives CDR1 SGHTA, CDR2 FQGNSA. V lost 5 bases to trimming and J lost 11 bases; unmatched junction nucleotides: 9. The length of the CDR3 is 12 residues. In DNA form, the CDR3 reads TGTGCCAGCAGCAACGACAGGGCGCGGGAGTACTTC. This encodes CASSNDRAREYF.

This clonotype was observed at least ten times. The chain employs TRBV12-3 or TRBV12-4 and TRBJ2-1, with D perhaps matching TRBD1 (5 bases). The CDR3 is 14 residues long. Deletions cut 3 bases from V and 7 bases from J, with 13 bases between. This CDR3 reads CASSFVDQGNEQFF. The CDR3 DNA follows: TGTGCCAGCAGTTTCGTAGACCAGGGAAATGAGCAGTTCTTC.